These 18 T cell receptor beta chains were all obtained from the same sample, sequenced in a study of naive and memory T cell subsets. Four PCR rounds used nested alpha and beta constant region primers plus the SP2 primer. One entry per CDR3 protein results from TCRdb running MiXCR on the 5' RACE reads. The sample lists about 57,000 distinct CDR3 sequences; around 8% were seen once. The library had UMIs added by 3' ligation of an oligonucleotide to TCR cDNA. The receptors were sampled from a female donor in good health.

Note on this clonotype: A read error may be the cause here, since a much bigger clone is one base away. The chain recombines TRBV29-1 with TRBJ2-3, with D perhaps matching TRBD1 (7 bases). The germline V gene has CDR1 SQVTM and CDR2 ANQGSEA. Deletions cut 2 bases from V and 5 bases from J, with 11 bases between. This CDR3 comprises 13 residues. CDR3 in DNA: TGCAGCGTTGAAAGGCAGGGGGGAGATACGCAGTATTTT. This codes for CSVERQGGDTQYF.

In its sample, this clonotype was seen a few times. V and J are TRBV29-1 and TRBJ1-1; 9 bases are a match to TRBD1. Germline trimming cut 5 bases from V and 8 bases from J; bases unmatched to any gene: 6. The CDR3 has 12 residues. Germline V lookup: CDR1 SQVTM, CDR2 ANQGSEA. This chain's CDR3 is CSVIRDREEAFF. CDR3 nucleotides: TGCAGCGTTATCCGGGACAGGGAGGAAGCTTTCTTT.

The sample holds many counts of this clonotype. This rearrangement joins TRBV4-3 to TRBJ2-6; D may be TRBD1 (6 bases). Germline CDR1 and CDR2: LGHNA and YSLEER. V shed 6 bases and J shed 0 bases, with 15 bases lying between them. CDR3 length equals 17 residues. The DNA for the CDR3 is TGCGCCAGCAGGGATCAGACAGGTCCCTCTGGGGCCAACGTCCTGACTTTC. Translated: CASRDQTGPSGANVLTF.

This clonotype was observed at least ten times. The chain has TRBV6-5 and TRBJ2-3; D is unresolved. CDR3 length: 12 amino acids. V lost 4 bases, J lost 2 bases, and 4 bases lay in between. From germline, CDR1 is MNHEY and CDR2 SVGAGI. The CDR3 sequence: CASSSTTDTQYF. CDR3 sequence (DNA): TGTGCCAGCAGTTCCACCACAGATACGCAGTATTTT.

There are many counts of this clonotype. The CDR3, as DNA: TGCAGTGCTTCGAGGGAAAAACTGTTTTTT. It codes for CSASREKLFF. The chain carries TRBV20-1 and TRBJ1-4, with D hard to call. Germline CDR1 DFQATT, CDR2 SNEGSKA (reference sequence). This CDR3 region has 10 residues. V was trimmed by 5 bases and J by 8 bases, leaving 6 bases between them.

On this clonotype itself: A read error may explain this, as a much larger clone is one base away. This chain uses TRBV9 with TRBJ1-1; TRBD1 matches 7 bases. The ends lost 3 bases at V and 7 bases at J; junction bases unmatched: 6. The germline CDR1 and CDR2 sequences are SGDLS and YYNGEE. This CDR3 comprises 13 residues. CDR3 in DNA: TGTGCCAGCAGCGGAGGGGGCGGGATTGAAGCTTTCTTT. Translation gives CASSGGGGIEAFF. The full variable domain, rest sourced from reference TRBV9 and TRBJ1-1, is DSGVTQTPKHLITATGQRVTLRCSPRSGDLSVYWYQQSLDQGLQFLIQYYNGEERAKGNILERFSAQQFPDLHSELNLSSLELGDSALYFCASSGGGGIEAFFGQGTRLTVV.

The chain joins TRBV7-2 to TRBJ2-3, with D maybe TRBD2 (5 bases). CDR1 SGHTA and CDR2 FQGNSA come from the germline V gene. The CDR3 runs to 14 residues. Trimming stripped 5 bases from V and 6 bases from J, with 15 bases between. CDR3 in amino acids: CASSAGLQADTQYF. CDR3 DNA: TGTGCCAGCAGCGCCGGACTGCAGGCGGATACGCAGTATTTT.

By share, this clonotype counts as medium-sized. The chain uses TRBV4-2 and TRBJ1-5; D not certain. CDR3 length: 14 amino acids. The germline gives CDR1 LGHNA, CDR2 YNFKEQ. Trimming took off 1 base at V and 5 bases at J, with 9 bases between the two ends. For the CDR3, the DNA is TGTGCCAGCAGCCAAGGGGGAGGGCATCAGCCCCAGCATTTT. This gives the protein CASSQGGGHQPQHF.

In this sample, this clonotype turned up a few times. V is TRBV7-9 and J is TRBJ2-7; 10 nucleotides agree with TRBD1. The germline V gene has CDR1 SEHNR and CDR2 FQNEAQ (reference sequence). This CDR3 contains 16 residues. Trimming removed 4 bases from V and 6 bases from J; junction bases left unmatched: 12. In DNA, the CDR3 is TGTGCCAGCAGCTCCCCACCCGGGACAGGGGTTGGCGAGCAGTACTTC. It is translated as CASSSPPGTGVGEQYF.

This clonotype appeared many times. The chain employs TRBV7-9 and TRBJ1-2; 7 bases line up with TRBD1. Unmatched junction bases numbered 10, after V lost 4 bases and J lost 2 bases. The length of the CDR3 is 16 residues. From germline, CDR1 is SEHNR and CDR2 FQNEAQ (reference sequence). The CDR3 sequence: CASSSSTGARNYGYTF. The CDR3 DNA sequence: TGTGCCAGCAGCTCTTCCACAGGGGCGCGAAACTATGGCTACACCTTC.

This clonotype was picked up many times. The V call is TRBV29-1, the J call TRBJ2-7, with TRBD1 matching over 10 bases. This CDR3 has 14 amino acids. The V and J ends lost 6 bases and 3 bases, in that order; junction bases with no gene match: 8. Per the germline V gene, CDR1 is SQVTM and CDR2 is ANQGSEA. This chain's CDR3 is CSVARRDRGYEQYF. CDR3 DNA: TGCAGCGTCGCCCGGCGGGACAGGGGCTACGAGCAGTACTTC.

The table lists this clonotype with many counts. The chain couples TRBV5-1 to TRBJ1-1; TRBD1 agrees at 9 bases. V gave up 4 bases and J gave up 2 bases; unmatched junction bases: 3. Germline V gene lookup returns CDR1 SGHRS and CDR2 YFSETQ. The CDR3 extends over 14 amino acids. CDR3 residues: CASSLDRGNTEAFF. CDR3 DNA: TGCGCCAGCAGCCTGGACAGGGGAAACACTGAAGCTTTCTTT.

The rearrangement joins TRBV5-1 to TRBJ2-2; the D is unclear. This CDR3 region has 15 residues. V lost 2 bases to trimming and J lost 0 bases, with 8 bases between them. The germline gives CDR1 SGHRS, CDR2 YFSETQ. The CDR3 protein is CASSFGQPNTGELFF. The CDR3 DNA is TGCGCCAGCAGCTTCGGGCAGCCGAACACCGGGGAGCTGTTTTTT.

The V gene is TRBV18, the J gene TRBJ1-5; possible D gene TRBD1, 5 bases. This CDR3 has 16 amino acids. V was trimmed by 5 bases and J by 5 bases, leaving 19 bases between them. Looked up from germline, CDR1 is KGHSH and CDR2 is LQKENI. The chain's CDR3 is CASSSLGLGGDQPQHF. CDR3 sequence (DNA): TGTGCCAGCTCATCGCTTGGCCTGGGGGGTGATCAGCCCCAGCATTTT.

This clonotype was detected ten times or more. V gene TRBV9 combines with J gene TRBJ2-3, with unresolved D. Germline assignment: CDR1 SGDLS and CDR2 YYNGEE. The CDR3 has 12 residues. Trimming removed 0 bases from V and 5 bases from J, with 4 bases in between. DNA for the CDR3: TGTGCCAGCAGCGTAGATCTAGATACGCAGTATTTT. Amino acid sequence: CASSVDLDTQYF.

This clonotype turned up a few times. The CDR3 DNA is TGTGCCTGGAGTATGGGGAGCAGCACTGAAGCTTTCTTT. Translated: CAWSMGSSTEAFF. The J gene is TRBJ1-1, the V gene TRBV30; no clear D. The CDR3 covers 13 residues. Germline V gene data show CDR1 as GTSNPN and CDR2 as SVGIG (reference sequence). Trimming took 2 bases from V and 4 from J, leaving 11 bases between them.

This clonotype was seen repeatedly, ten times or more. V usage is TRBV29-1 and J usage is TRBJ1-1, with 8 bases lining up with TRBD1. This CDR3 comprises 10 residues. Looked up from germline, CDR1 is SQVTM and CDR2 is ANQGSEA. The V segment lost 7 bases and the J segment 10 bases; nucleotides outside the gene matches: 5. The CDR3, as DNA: TGCAGCGCCGGACAGGGAGGAGCTTTCTTT. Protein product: CSAGQGGAFF.

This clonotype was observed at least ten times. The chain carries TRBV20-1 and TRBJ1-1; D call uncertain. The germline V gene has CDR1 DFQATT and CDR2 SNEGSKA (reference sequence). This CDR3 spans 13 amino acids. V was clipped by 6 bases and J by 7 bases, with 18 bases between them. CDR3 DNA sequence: TGCAGTGCAGGGAGAGGCGGTACAGATGAAGCTTTCTTT. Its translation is CSAGRGGTDEAFF.